The present T cell receptor (beta chain) was sequenced within a study of beta chain features in type 1 diabetes (dated by TCRdb to 2016 to 2019). Study-level background: Patients and healthy donors did not differ in mean age, gender distribution, total cell number or subset yield. In the study, TCRB repertoires of sorted circulating CD4+ T cell subsets from recently diagnosed type 1 diabetes patients were compared with those of matched healthy donors. Naive and central memory subsets were obtained from all 30 or so donors, but regulatory and stem cell-like memory subsets were isolated from only 8 patients and roughly 8 healthy donors. Across all samples, around 99 million sorted cells were examined, and cell number per subset correlated strongly with RNA yield.

The entire amount of isolated RNA was reverse transcribed using the High Capacity cDNA Reverse Transcription Kit, so the sequenced TCRB transcripts were expressed ones. Deep immunoSEQ sequencing was performed on naive, central memory and regulatory T cell samples, with an average of about 4 million total reads per sample. Sorted cells were lysed in RLT buffer, and RNA was extracted using DNase-treated RNeasy Micro or Mini kits according to cell number. To prevent cross-contamination, each cell subset was processed individually, whereas patient and healthy donor samples were processed jointly. TCRB sequences were amplified from cDNA with the immunoSEQ multiplex PCR, producing 87-bp fragments spanning the CDR3 region. The amplicons were sequenced using the Illumina HiSeq platform. The study's processing was this. Synthetic template baselines were used to correct PCR bias computationally, reads within Hamming distance 2 were collapsed together, and singletons that could not be merged were discarded. Reads were aligned against IMGT to assign V, D and J genes, CDR3 length and insertions or deletions at six rearrangement sites. Within each subset, clonotype counts were normalized to sorted cell number, and only after that were true diversity and Gini coefficients computed with the tcR R package. The overlap coefficient, calculated on TCRB nucleotide sequences, was used to quantify repertoire sharing. Out-of-frame TCRB sequences from naive cells were analyzed as a proxy for the pre-selection repertoire. TCRdb stores this immuneACCESS table with in-frame sequences only. Part of the clones is absent; in the studies checked, under half of the shortfall reflects unresolved V genes, and no reason is known for the rest. Clonal size and the V and J genes are those of that table, whereas D and trimming came from the DNA. The sample includes 350,000 to 450,000 clones, with roughly 13% observed a single time. The top ten constitute 0.0085% to 0.012% of the sample.

Study-wide conclusions, independent of this receptor: Naive, central memory and regulatory TCRB repertoires appeared more similar among patients than among healthy donors. PCR might favor shorter templates, but patient and control samples were amplified and corrected together, so any skew would affect both groups equally. A moderate but significant shortening of TCRB CDR3 length was observed in type 1 diabetes patients in all four CD4+ subsets. At VDJ recombination sites, type 1 diabetes patients had fewer insertions and more deleted nucleotides, which implies abnormalities in thymic rearrangement. Because cDNA was sequenced instead of genomic DNA, activated cells with high expression could be over-represented, although the groups did not differ in activation or CD3 levels. Because the HLA sub-analyses included only small numbers of individuals, any influence of HLA type on TCRB rearrangement was left unresolved.

A note on this clone: Its antigen is not yet known. No base quality information exists; no much larger clone differs at one position.

Each donor gave one peripheral blood draw, approximately 0.11 L on average, collected into heparinised tubes. A BD FACSAria II and a panel including CD45RO, CCR7, CD25, CD127, CD95 and CD27 were used to sort naive, central memory, regulatory and stem cell-like memory CD4+ T cells. A purity above 98% was achieved for all sorted populations. PBMCs were separated immediately by Lymphoprep density gradient centrifugation and were stained directly, without being cultured. So that batch effects would be minimized, each experiment stained and sorted samples in pairs, pairing one healthy donor with one patient. The source material was naive CD4+ T cells from blood. This sample's cell subset or site label indicates: true naive CD4+ T cells. This clonotype originated in a woman aged 18 to 35 with type 1 diabetes.

The nucleotide sequence reads as follows: TGTGCCAGCACCAGGAGGACAGCTAGCACAGATACGCAGTATTTT. The resulting protein is CASTRRTASTDTQYF. The sequence is built from TRBV7-2 and TRBJ2-3; the D gene is possibly TRBD1, with 6 bases matching. The CDR3, from cysteine to phenylalanine, totals 15 residues. Only the CDR3 DNA stays, 45 bases, in frame from base 1. Per the germline V gene, SGHTA is the CDR1 and FQGNSA is the CDR2. V loses 7 bases of germline sequence and J loses 0 bases, and the interval between the two ends is 14 bases.